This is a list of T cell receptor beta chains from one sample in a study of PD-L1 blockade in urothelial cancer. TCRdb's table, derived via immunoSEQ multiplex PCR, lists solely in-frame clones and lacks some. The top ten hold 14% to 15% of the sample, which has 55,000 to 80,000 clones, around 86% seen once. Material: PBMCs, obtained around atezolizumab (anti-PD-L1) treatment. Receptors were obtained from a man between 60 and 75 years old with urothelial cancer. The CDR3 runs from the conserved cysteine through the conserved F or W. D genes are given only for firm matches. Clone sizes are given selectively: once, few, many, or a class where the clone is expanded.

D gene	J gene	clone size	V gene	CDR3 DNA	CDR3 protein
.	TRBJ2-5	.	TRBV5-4	TGTGCCAGCAGCTTGGACAGGGTGGAGACCCAGTACTTC	CASSLDRVETQYF
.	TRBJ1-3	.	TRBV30	TGTGCCTGGAGTGTCCTGGGGGGCTCTGGAAACACCATATATTTT	CAWSVLGGSGNTIYF
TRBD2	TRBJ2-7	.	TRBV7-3	TGTGCCAGCAGCTTACGCGGGGGGAGCTACGAGCAGTACTTC	CASSLRGGSYEQYF
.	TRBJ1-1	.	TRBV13	TGTGCCAGCAGCGGGGGGGGTTTGGAAAACACTGAAGCTTTCTTT	CASSGGGLENTEAFF
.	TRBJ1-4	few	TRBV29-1	TGCAGCGTCCAAAAGCAGGGGATTGAAAAACTGTTTTTT	CSVQKQGIEKLFF
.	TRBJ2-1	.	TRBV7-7	TGTGCTAGCAGCTCAGGGTATGGGCGGGGGCACAATGAGCAGTTCTTC	CASSSGYGRGHNEQFF
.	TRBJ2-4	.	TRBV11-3	TGTGCCAGCAGCTTAGAAGGCACCCTAGGGGACATTCAGTACTTC	CASSLEGTLGDIQYF
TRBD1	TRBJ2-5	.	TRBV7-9	TGTGCCAGCAGCTTATGGGACAGGGGGGATGAGACCCAGTACTTC	CASSLWDRGDETQYF
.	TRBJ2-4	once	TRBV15	TGTGCCACCAGCAGGTGGAGGGATAAAAACATTCAGTACTTC	CATSRWRDKNIQYF
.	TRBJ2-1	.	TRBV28	TGTGCCAGCAGTTCACCACAGGGCTCCTACAATGAGCAGTTCTTC	CASSSPQGSYNEQFF
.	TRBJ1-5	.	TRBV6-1	TGTGCCAGCAGAGATTATACAGGGCGGGAGCCCCAGCATTTT	CASRDYTGREPQHF
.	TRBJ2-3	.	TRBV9	TGTGCCAGCAGCCTTTCGGGAAACACAGATACGCAGTATTTT	CASSLSGNTDTQYF
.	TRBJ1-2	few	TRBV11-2	TGTGCCAGCAGCCTTAGGACTTCCTATGGCTACACCTTC	CASSLRTSYGYTF
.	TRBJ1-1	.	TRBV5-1	TGCGCCAGCAGCTTTGAGTCGGACACTGAAGCTTTCTTT	CASSFESDTEAFF
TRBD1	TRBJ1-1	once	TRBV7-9	TGTGCCAGCAGCTTAAGACAGGGGGTGAACACTGAAGCTTTCTTT	CASSLRQGVNTEAFF
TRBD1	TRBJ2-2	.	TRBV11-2	TGTGCCAGCAGCTTAGCCGCGGACAGGACCGGGGAGCTGTTTTTT	CASSLAADRTGELFF
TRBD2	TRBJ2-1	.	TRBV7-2	TGTGCCAGCAGCTCCTTGCCGACTAGCGGGGGGGAGCAGTTCTTC	CASSSLPTSGGEQFF
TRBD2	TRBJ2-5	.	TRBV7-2	TGTGCCAGCAGCATCAGAGCGGGGGGAGGAGAGACCCAGTACTTC	CASSIRAGGGETQYF
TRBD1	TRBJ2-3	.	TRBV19	TGTGCCAGTAGTGCCCGACAGGGGGCCCTCAGGGATACGCAGTATTTT	CASSARQGALRDTQYF
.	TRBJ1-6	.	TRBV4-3	TGCGCCAGCAGCCAAGCTCAACAGGGTGATTCACCCCTCCACTTT	CASSQAQQGDSPLHF
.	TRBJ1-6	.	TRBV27	TGTGCCAGCAGTTTTTGGAGGAGTAATCGGGGAAGCTCCTATAATTCACCCCTCCACTTT	CASSFWRSNRGSSYNSPLHF
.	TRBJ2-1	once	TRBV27	TGTGCCAGCAGTTTCATTAATGAGCAGTTCTTC	CASSFINEQFF
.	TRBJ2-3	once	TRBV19	TGTGCCAGTAGTAGTCAGGGAAGGGGCACAGATACGCAGTATTTT	CASSSQGRGTDTQYF
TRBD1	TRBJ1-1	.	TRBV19	TGTGCCAGTATCCCGACACCGGACAGGGGGCGGTTCGCTGAAGCTTTCTTT	CASIPTPDRGRFAEAFF